This entry concerns a single T cell receptor beta chain. What this receptor recognizes is not known. Base qualities were left out, and no much larger clone turns up one base away. The library was built by means of 5' RACE. Instrument on record: Illumina HiSeq 2000. Template switching added a universal primer binding site, and the final cDNA carried a unique molecular identifier that allowed TCR cDNA molecules to be counted accurately. Specific primers in the conserved constant-segment region were used to synthesize first-strand cDNA for TCR alpha and beta chains. To control for contamination, every cDNA library was double barcoded, receiving both a SMART-Mk sample barcode and Illumina barcodes. TruSeq adapter sequences, together with Illumina sample barcodes, were added in two successive PCR steps. The TCR alpha and beta cDNA libraries were sequenced on the Illumina HiSeq platform using custom primers. Processing in the source paper ran as follows. MiGEC processed the raw reads to extract unique molecular identifiers, while MiXCR was used to determine the CDR3 positions. For each individual, recombination models were inferred using an EM algorithm with the repgenHMM and IGoR tools. The analysis of shared clonotypes was done with the tcR package in R, with sharing normalized by the product of cloneset sizes. To study raw recombination free of thymic and clonal selection effects, out-of-frame nonproductive sequences were analyzed. TCRdb reworked the public reads: Q25 trimming with fastp, MiXCR clone assembly, productive beta chains retained. Duplicate CDR3 protein sequences are folded into a single record with the most common DNA and genes. The V and J calls were determined by TCRdb, not by the authors. The table for this sample lists about 720,000 distinct CDR3 sequences; 8.5% to 9.5% of them were counted only once. The top ten clonotypes cover more than 0.75% of the sample.

The sample is drawn from a study of identical twins (TCRdb year 2016). Regarding the study in general: The study deep-sequenced TCR alpha and beta repertoires from monozygotic twins, unrelated adults of various ages and cord blood to test whether fetal clonotypes persist. Replicate twin experiments were performed at different times using different library preparation protocols to rule out contamination. Overall results and qualifications from the work: Out-of-frame TCR alpha sharing in monozygotic twins was systematically underestimated by recombination models, whereas sharing between unrelated individuals was in agreement with the recombination models. Because the same donors could not be followed over many years, the conclusions depended on cross-sectional statistical analysis. Abundant cord blood beta clonotypes had fewer insertions, young adult naive repertoires showed a similar but weaker trend, and memory repertoires showed no such trend. A weaker excess of twin sharing was found in beta out-of-frame sequences because the signal-to-noise ratio was lowered by fewer shared sequences. Invariant T cells such as MAIT and iNKT could partly confound zero-insertion analyses, though diverse VJ usage argued against this for most clonotypes. Compared with coincidental sharing between unrelated individuals, out-of-frame TCR alpha sequences shared between twins had an excess of sequences with low generation probability.

Every donor in the study was a healthy Caucasian. Three pairs of female monozygotic twins, all aged about 18 to 30 years, were included in the twin cohort. Peripheral blood mononuclear cells were the source from which RNA for the TCR libraries was isolated. V is pared back by 4 bases and J by 10 bases, with 23 bases lying between the germline termini. CDR3 length: 16 amino acids, cysteine to phenylalanine. Just the 48-base CDR3 DNA is kept, in frame starting at base 1. Looking up the germline V gene yields CDR1 WSHSY and CDR2 SAAADI. This sample also appeared in a second study, on yellow fever vaccine responses in identical twins. Taken from the second paper: According to the authors, in identical twins the way T cells responded to vaccination appeared partly convergent and partly personalized. The study precisely tracked vaccine-responding T cell clones in identical twins.

The chain couples TRBV10-2 to TRBJ2-1, with a weak D call of TRBD2 (6 bases match). The receptor was derived from a woman aged 18-30 years in good health. Sample: PBMCs. The sequence in DNA is TGCGCCAGCAGTGCAAGACTAGTCTCGGGCTTTGCGGAGCAGTTCTTC. This encodes CASSARLVSGFAEQFF.